This entry features one T cell receptor beta chain sequence. Its target is unknown. The sample comes from a study of blood T cells in healthy people across ages. Study-level points and caveats: Calculation of diversity from one million T cells yielded estimates considered to be underestimates.

Individuals who donated were healthy Caucasians from Russia aged roughly 6 to 100. Primed by a sample-barcoded 5' primer and a J-beta primer mix, a second PCR proceeded for about 7 to 12 cycles. TCRdb used MiXCR to reprocess the 5' RACE reads, holding one entry per CDR3 protein. The top ten clones hold 2.1% of a sample with 1.5 million to 2 million distinct CDR3 sequences, just under 50% of them seen once. CDR3 length: 13 amino acids. The ends were cut back, 2 bases at V and 8 bases at J, with 7 bases in the middle. Per the germline V gene, CDR1 is MDHEN and CDR2 is SYDVKM. The genes are TRBV28 and TRBJ1-6; D remains unclear. This receptor was identified in a woman aged 40 to 50 in good health. Sequenced input: blood. Here the CDR3 reads CASSLITDSPLHF. Here the CDR3 DNA reads TGTGCCAGCAGTTTAATAACGGATTCACCCCTCCACTTT.